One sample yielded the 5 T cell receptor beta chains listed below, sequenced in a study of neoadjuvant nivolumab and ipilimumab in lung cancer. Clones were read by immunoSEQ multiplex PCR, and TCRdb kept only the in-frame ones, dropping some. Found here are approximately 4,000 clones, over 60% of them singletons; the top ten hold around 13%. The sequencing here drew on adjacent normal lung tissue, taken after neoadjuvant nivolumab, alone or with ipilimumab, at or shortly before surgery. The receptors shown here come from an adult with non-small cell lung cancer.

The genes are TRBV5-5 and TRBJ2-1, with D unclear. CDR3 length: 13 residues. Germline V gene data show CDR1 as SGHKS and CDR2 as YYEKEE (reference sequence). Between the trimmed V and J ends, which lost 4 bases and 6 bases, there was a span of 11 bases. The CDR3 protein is CASSPISPNEQFF. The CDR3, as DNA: TGTGCCAGCAGCCCAATTAGCCCCAATGAGCAGTTCTTC.

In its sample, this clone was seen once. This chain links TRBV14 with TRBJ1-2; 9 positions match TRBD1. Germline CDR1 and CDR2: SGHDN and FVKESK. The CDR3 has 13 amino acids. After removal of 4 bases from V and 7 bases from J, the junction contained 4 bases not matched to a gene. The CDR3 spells CASSRDRVFGYTF. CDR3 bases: TGTGCCAGCAGCCGGGACAGGGTGTTTGGCTACACCTTC.

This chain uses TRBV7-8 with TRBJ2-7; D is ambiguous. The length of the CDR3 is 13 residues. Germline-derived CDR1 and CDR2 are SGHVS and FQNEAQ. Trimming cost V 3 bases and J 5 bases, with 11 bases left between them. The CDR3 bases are TGTGCCAGCAGCTTGGATCTTAGAGACGAGCAGTACGTC. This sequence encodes CASSLDLRDEQYV.

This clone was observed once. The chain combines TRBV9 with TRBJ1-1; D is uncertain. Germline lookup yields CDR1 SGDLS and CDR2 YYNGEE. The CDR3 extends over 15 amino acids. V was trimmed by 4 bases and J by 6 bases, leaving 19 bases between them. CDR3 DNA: TGTGCCAGCAGCCCATCCGGCGAGCCCGTCCCTGAAGCTTTCTTT. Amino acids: CASSPSGEPVPEAFF.

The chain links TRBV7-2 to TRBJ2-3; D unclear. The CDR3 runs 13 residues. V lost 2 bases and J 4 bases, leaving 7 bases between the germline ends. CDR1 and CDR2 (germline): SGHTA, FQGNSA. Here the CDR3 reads CASSLFAADTQYF. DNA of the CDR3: TGTGCCAGCAGCTTATTTGCTGCAGATACGCAGTATTTT.